Below are 20 T cell receptor beta chains sequenced from a single sample in a study of T cells after yellow fever vaccination. TCRdb passed the 5' RACE reads through MiXCR, listing each CDR3 protein once. The sample comprises some 130,000 distinct CDR3 sequences, just over 6.5% of which are singletons, and under 0.7% rests with the top ten. The sample here was CD4+ T cells sorted from PBMCs, taken 10 days after the yellow fever booster vaccination. The receptors here all came from a man aged 25-45 years who received the YFV17D yellow fever vaccine.

J is TRBJ2-7 and V is TRBV20-1; TRBD2 aligns across 7 bases. Trimming took 2 bases from V and 2 from J; bases not matched to a gene: 6. The CDR3 is 14 amino acids. In germline, CDR1 is DFQATT, CDR2 SNEGSKA (reference sequence). The CDR3 DNA reads as TGCAGTGCTAGATTGGGGGAGGGCCCCTACGAGCAGTACTTC. As protein: CSARLGEGPYEQYF.

This clonotype was observed many times. The chain joins TRBV27 to TRBJ2-5; D gene uncertain. Looked up from germline, CDR1 is MNHEY and CDR2 is SMNVEV (reference sequence). This CDR3 is 14 amino acids long. Trimming pared 0 bases from V and 5 bases from J, leaving 10 bases between. This CDR3 is CASSLSIGLETQYF. As DNA, the CDR3 is TGTGCCAGCAGTTTATCGATCGGGCTGGAGACCCAGTACTTC.

This clonotype has at least ten counts. This sequence joins TRBV6-2 or TRBV6-3 and TRBJ2-4; unclear D gene. Trimming removed 8 bases from V and 11 bases from J, with 16 bases in between. Germline loops: CDR1 MNHEY, CDR2 SVGEGT. There are 12 residues in the CDR3. CDR3 bases: TGTGCCAGCGCCATGAGAAGCTCCGTTCAGTACTTC. Protein sequence: CASAMRSSVQYF.

This clonotype came up many times. Here the CDR3 reads CASSPGTAVPLHF. The CDR3 bases are TGTGCCAGCAGCCCCGGGACTGCTGTCCCCCTCCACTTT. V and J are TRBV6-5 and TRBJ1-6, with D tentatively TRBD1 (5 bases). CDR1 and CDR2 (germline): MNHEY, SVGAGI. CDR3 length: 13 residues. V was trimmed by 6 bases and J by 13 bases, leaving 16 bases between them.

This clonotype was seen many times. The chain combines TRBV20-1 with TRBJ2-5; tentatively, D is TRBD2 (6 bases). Per the germline V gene, CDR1 is DFQATT and CDR2 is SNEGSKA (reference sequence). V lost 4 bases and J lost 5, with 14 bases in between. The CDR3 has 13 residues. The CDR3 bases are TGCAGTGCTATTTCGGGAGTGGGCGAGACCCAGTACTTC. This translates into CSAISGVGETQYF.

This clonotype was observed at least ten times. The V and J genes are TRBV7-3 and TRBJ2-7; tentatively, D is TRBD1 or TRBD2 (7 bases each). The V end was cut by 2 bases, the J end by 5 bases, with 13 bases between. CDR3 length: 14 amino acids. Germline V CDR1 and CDR2: SGHTA, FQGTGA. The CDR3 sequence is CASSLQGGLHEQYF. Here the CDR3 DNA reads TGTGCCAGCAGCTTACAGGGGGGGCTCCACGAGCAGTACTTC.

This clonotype occurred a few times. The genes are TRBV7-6 and TRBJ1-5; maybe TRBD1 (6 bases). With 1 base removed from V and 9 bases from J, the gap between germline ends came to 16 bases. The CDR3 covers 15 residues. CDR1 and CDR2 from the germline V gene are SGHVS and FNYEAQ. Here the CDR3 reads CASSLVGQPGRPQHF. CDR3 DNA: TGTGCCAGCAGCTTAGTCGGACAGCCAGGCAGGCCCCAGCATTTT.

The sample holds many counts of this clonotype. The chain uses TRBV20-1 and TRBJ2-2, with 11 nucleotides matching TRBD2. Unmatched junction bases numbered 7, after V lost 6 bases and J lost 1 base. Germline CDR1 is DFQATT and CDR2 is SNEGSKA (reference sequence). CDR3 length equals 16 residues. CDR3 sequence reads: CSATTGTSGNTGELFF. CDR3 nucleotides: TGCAGTGCCACCACAGGGACTAGCGGGAACACCGGGGAGCTGTTTTTT.

This clonotype was observed many times. The J gene is TRBJ2-5, the V gene TRBV5-1, with 11 bases that match TRBD2. CDR1 SGHRS and CDR2 YFSETQ come from the germline V gene. The CDR3 loop spans 14 amino acids. The V and J ends lost 3 bases and 5 bases, in that order; junction bases with no gene match: 3. This CDR3 is CASSSTSGTETQYF. The CDR3 nucleotides are TGCGCCAGCAGCTCGACTAGCGGGACGGAGACCCAGTACTTC.

This clonotype was recorded at least ten times. This chain links TRBV28 with TRBJ2-7; no clear D. The germline V and J ends were trimmed by 5 bases and 5 bases, with 16 bases remaining between them. Germline values: CDR1 MDHEN, CDR2 SYDVKM. The CDR3 contains 14 residues. The CDR3 spells CASSVPTKTNEQYF. Written as DNA, the CDR3 is TGTGCCAGCAGTGTACCTACTAAAACGAACGAGCAGTACTTC.

This clonotype has ten or more counts. V gene TRBV27 combines with J gene TRBJ1-2, with 8 bases aligning to TRBD1. With 5 bases clipped from V and 4 bases from J, the junction kept 18 bases outside the gene matches. Germline V gene sequence: CDR1 MNHEY, CDR2 SMNVEV (reference sequence). The CDR3 is 18 residues long. CDR3: CASSPSLGQAPASYGYTF. DNA for the CDR3: TGTGCCAGCAGTCCCTCCCTGGGACAGGCCCCGGCTAGCTATGGCTACACCTTC.

In this sample, this clonotype turned up a few times. The chain recombines TRBV23-1 with TRBJ2-7; no definite D call. TRBV23-1 is reported as an ORF; its role is uncertain. The CDR3 is 13 residues long. Trimming removed 2 bases from V and 0 bases from J, with 5 bases in between. For the CDR3, the DNA is TGCGCCAGCAGTCAAATAAGCTCCTACGAGCAGTACTTC. Its translation is CASSQISSYEQYF.

Ten or more counts support this clonotype. The chain recombines TRBV2 with TRBJ2-7; D not resolved. The CDR3 runs 12 residues. Per the germline V gene, CDR1 is SNHLY and CDR2 is FYNNEI. V lost 7 bases, J lost 3 bases, and 10 bases lay in between. CDR3 in amino acids: CASKQQDYEQYF. CDR3 bases: TGTGCCAGCAAACAGCAAGACTACGAGCAGTACTTC.

This clonotype was seen a few times. Written as DNA, the CDR3 is TGCGCCAGCAGCCAAGGACTAGCGGCTAGCACAGATACGCAGTATTTT. This sequence encodes CASSQGLAASTDTQYF. J is TRBJ2-3 and V is TRBV5-1, with 10 nucleotides matching TRBD2. Germline values: CDR1 SGHRS, CDR2 YFSETQ. The J segment lost 0 bases and the V segment lost 4 bases, leaving 5 bases of the junction unmatched. The CDR3 length is 16 residues.

The genes are TRBV9 and TRBJ2-1; D perhaps matches TRBD2 (6 bases). V was cut by 0 bases and J by 6 bases, with 16 bases left in between. The germline gives CDR1 SGDLS, CDR2 YYNGEE. CDR3 length equals 16 residues. CDR3 DNA sequence: TGTGCCAGCAGCGTAGGCGGAGTCTGGGGAGGCAATGAGCAGTTCTTC. This translates into CASSVGGVWGGNEQFF.

This clonotype was recorded many times. V and J are TRBV29-1 and TRBJ2-1; 9 bases are shared with TRBD2. The CDR3 loop spans 14 amino acids. In germline, CDR1 is SQVTM, CDR2 ANQGSEA. V lost 4 bases to trimming and J lost 8 bases; unmatched junction nucleotides: 9. CDR3 region: CSVGREGLLDEQFF. Written as DNA, the CDR3 is TGCAGCGTTGGGCGGGAGGGCCTTTTAGATGAGCAGTTCTTC.

This clonotype was counted at least ten times. The CDR3, as DNA: TGTGCCAGCAGTTTAACCTGGACAGGCGGGGACACCGGGGAGCTGTTTTTT. It encodes CASSLTWTGGDTGELFF. This chain connects TRBV28 to TRBJ2-2; maybe TRBD1 (7 bases). This CDR3 region has 17 residues. V gave up 2 bases and J gave up 3 bases, with 16 bases separating them. CDR1 is MDHEN, CDR2 SYDVKM, per germline.

This clonotype was counted at least ten times. The CDR3 DNA is TGCAGTGCTAGAACAGGGGGTATGAACACTGAAGCTTTCTTT. Residues: CSARTGGMNTEAFF. The rearrangement uses TRBV20-1 and TRBJ1-1, with TRBD1 identical over 8 bases. CDR3 size: 14 residues. Germline CDR1 DFQATT, CDR2 SNEGSKA (reference sequence). Trimming cost V 2 bases and J 0 bases; bases outside gene matches: 2.

This clonotype was detected ten times or more. The chain employs TRBV20-1 and TRBJ2-7, with TRBD2 identical over 7 bases. CDR1 DFQATT and CDR2 SNEGSKA come from the germline V gene (reference sequence). The CDR3 consists of 14 residues. Unmatched junction bases numbered 6, after V lost 2 bases and J lost 2 bases. The CDR3: CSARSGTKAYEQYF. The CDR3 coding sequence is TGCAGTGCTAGATCCGGGACTAAGGCCTACGAGCAGTACTTC.

This clonotype showed up many times. The chain couples TRBV5-1 to TRBJ2-3; 10 nucleotides line up with TRBD2. Germline CDR1 SGHRS, CDR2 YFSETQ. This CDR3 comprises 17 residues. V lost 2 bases and J lost 2; bases outside the gene matches: 8. CDR3 in DNA: TGCGCCAGCAGCTTAGCCGGGACTAGCGCGACCACAGATACGCAGTATTTT. Translated: CASSLAGTSATTDTQYF.